A single T cell receptor beta chain is shown here with its context. Its recognized antigen is unknown. Per-nucleotide qualities are absent, and no much larger clonotype sits a single base away. Patients with autoimmune disease history or receiving systemic immunosuppression were excluded from the trial. Peripheral blood for TCR sequencing was collected from all dose cohorts at baseline, on cycle 4 day 1, and on cycle 7 day 1. The samples were drawn from a first-in-human, open-label, multicenter phase I dose-escalation trial of ivuxolimab. Adults with locally advanced or metastatic melanoma, renal cell carcinoma, hepatocellular carcinoma or head and neck squamous cell carcinoma were enrolled in the trial. Before TCR sequencing, CD4+ and CD8+ T cells were separately sorted from peripheral blood. To sequence the TCRbeta CDR3 region, genomic DNA was isolated from the sorted cells. The immunoSEQ Assay was used for sequencing of TCRbeta CDR3 regions. TCRdb retrieved this table from immuneACCESS and kept in-frame rearrangements only. Not all clones are present; in checked studies, unresolved V genes account for under half, and no reason is known for the remainder. The table for this sample lists about 66,000 clones; 86% of them were counted only once. The top ten clonotypes cover around 8.2% of the sample.

Per the germline V gene, SGHTA is the CDR1 and FQGNSA is the CDR2. The cysteine opens and the phenylalanine closes a CDR3 of 14 amino acids. Just CDR3 DNA is preserved here, 42 bases in frame from base 1. V lost 5 bases and J lost 1 base; the stretch between them is 11 bases long. This record belongs to a study of OX40 agonist ivuxolimab in advanced cancers. In terms of the full investigation: Ivuxolimab was a fully human IgG2 agonistic monoclonal antibody targeting the costimulatory receptor OX40 (CD134). Patients were allowed to have had prior anti-PD-1, anti-PD-L1 or anti-CTLA-4 therapy, and around 40% of the dose-escalation patients had previously received checkpoint inhibitors. The point of sequencing TCRbeta in the periphery was to test whether ivuxolimab changed TCR sequence diversity and drove clonal T-cell expansion. Intravenous ivuxolimab was administered to patients every 2 weeks at six dose levels: 0.01, 0.1, 0.3, 1.5, 3 and 10 mg/kg. Partial responses occurred in three dose-escalation patients, of whom one had hepatocellular carcinoma and two had cutaneous melanoma. The monotherapy dose-escalation portion (N ≈ 56 patients) of the phase I ivuxolimab trial is reported in the paper. A male proportion of nearly 85% and a mean age of about 60 years, ranging from roughly 23 to 80, were recorded for the dose-escalation cohort. Among the roughly 52 dose-escalation patients, about 20 had hepatocellular carcinoma, roughly 15 melanoma, 9 renal cell carcinoma and 9 head and neck cancer.

What the authors observed across the whole study: Low levels of normalized T-cell clonal expansion were also seen in some patients who did not respond. On average, CD8+ T cells showed more expanded clones than CD4+ T cells after ivuxolimab. The antigen specificity of the clonally expanded peripheral T cells was not determined. In the 0.1-3.0 mg/kg groups, partial responders were among the patients with the lowest normalized peripheral clonal expansion, particularly in CD8+ T cells. Clonal expansion of both CD4+ and CD8+ blood T cells was observed from baseline to week 6 at doses 0.1 to 3.0 mg/kg.

The clonotype was recovered from an adult with an advanced solid tumor such as melanoma, head and neck, liver or kidney cancer. The rearrangement combines TRBV7-2 with TRBJ1-1; TRBD1 is perhaps the D gene, given 6 matching bases. The material was CD4+ or CD8+ T cells sorted from blood, obtained in a trial of the OX40 agonist ivuxolimab. The CDR3 region reads CASSQEQGNTEAFF. The DNA reads TGTGCCAGCAGCCAAGAACAGGGGAACACTGAAGCTTTCTTT. The CDR3, completed at both ends by the reference TRBV7-2 and TRBJ1-1 genes, gives the full variable domain GAGVSQSPSNKVTEKGKDVELRCDPISGHTALYWYRQSLGQGLEFLIYFQGNSAPDKSGLPSDRFSAERTGGSVSTLTIQRTQQEDSAVYLCASSQEQGNTEAFFGQGTRLTVV.